These T cell receptor beta chains were read from a single sample in a study of blood T cells in healthy people across ages. TCRdb redid the calling of the 5' RACE reads with MiXCR, one entry per CDR3 protein. Of around 1,500,000 distinct CDR3 sequences listed, 42% are singletons. The sequencing input was blood. These receptors all stem from a woman between 18 and 29 years old in good health. Each CDR3 is given with its conserved first and last residue. A D gene is named only where the DNA matches it firmly. Only part of the rows carry a size: once, few, many, or a class if the clone is expanded.

clone_size	v_call	j_call	d_call	cdr3_aa	cdr3_nt
-	TRBV3-1	TRBJ2-5	-	CASSQAVGEAETQYF	TGTGCCAGCAGCCAAGCTGTGGGAGAAGCGGAGACCCAGTACTTC
few	TRBV5-1	TRBJ1-2	-	CASSFFGRRTERHYGYTF	TGCGCCAGCAGCTTTTTCGGGAGAAGGACAGAACGGCACTATGGCTACACCTTC
-	TRBV20-1	TRBJ2-2	TRBD2	CSARGTMNTGELFF	TGCAGTGCTAGGGGGACTATGAACACCGGGGAGCTGTTTTTT
few	TRBV3-1	TRBJ2-3	TRBD2	CASSPSGSADTQYF	TGTGCCAGCAGTCCTAGCGGGAGTGCTGATACGCAGTATTTT
few	TRBV29-1	TRBJ2-7	-	CSVYFTYEQYF	TGCAGCGTATATTTCACCTACGAGCAGTACTTC
-	TRBV29-1	TRBJ1-1	-	CSVAANAEAFF	TGCAGCGTTGCGGCCAACGCTGAAGCTTTCTTT
-	TRBV11-2	TRBJ1-1	-	CASSLDDRRMNTEAFF	TGTGCCAGCAGCTTAGATGACAGGAGGATGAACACTGAAGCTTTCTTT
-	TRBV5-8	TRBJ1-2	-	CASSFNRFNYGYTF	TGTGCCAGCAGCTTTAACAGATTTAACTATGGCTACACCTTC
few	TRBV20-1	TRBJ2-3	TRBD2	CSARDPSGSTDTQYF	TGCAGTGCTAGAGACCCTAGCGGGAGCACAGATACGCAGTATTTT
-	TRBV6-5	TRBJ1-1	-	CASSYSGRAFF	TGTGCCAGCAGTTACTCGGGGAGGGCTTTCTTT
few	TRBV6-5	TRBJ1-4	-	CASSATPGTQEKLFF	TGTGCCAGCAGCGCGACCCCAGGTACACAAGAAAAACTGTTTTTT
few	TRBV7-2	TRBJ2-5	-	CASSLEFRSPEYQETQYF	TGTGCCAGCAGCTTAGAGTTTCGCAGCCCAGAATACCAAGAGACCCAGTACTTC
-	TRBV28	TRBJ2-5	-	CASSLTLSSKQETQYF	TGTGCCAGCAGTTTAACCCTCAGCTCAAAACAAGAGACCCAGTACTTC
many	TRBV12-3/TRBV12-4	TRBJ2-7	TRBD2	CASSLRTSGGADYEQYF	TGTGCCAGCAGTCTTCGGACTAGCGGGGGGGCCGATTACGAGCAGTACTTC
-	TRBV6-1	TRBJ2-3	-	CASSEHDTADTQYF	TGTGCCAGCAGTGAACACGACACCGCAGATACGCAGTATTTT
-	TRBV7-3	TRBJ2-7	-	CASSPGKGYEQYF	TGTGCCAGCAGCCCGGGAAAGGGTTACGAGCAGTACTTC
-	TRBV6-5	TRBJ2-2	-	CATSGQNTGELFF	TGTGCCACCAGCGGGCAGAACACCGGGGAGCTGTTTTTT
-	TRBV4-1	TRBJ1-2	TRBD1	CASSRLMKLRDRAGYGYTF	TGCGCCAGCAGCCGACTGATGAAGCTGCGGGACAGGGCTGGCTATGGCTACACCTTC
few	TRBV7-9	TRBJ2-7	TRBD1	CASSRGQVEQYF	TGTGCCAGCAGCCGTGGACAGGTCGAGCAGTACTTC
-	TRBV6-5	TRBJ1-6	-	CARLSGPLLLSPLHF	TGTGCCAGGTTATCGGGACCTCTATTGTTGTCACCCCTCCACTTT
-	TRBV15	TRBJ2-1	TRBD2	CATNVSGAVSDEQFF	TGTGCCACCAACGTTAGCGGGGCCGTTTCGGATGAGCAGTTCTTC
few	TRBV6-6	TRBJ2-6	-	CASSSPQVVGANVLTF	TGTGCCAGCAGTTCCCCCCAAGTGGTCGGGGCCAACGTCCTGACTTTC
-	TRBV7-8	TRBJ1-1	-	CASSLRTLQGGNTEAFF	TGTGCCAGCAGCTTACGCACTTTGCAGGGAGGGAACACTGAAGCTTTCTTT
-	TRBV7-6	TRBJ1-1	TRBD1	CASSFGTGVDTEAFF	TGTGCCAGCAGCTTTGGCACAGGGGTGGACACTGAAGCTTTCTTT
-	TRBV20-1	TRBJ2-7	TRBD1	CSARAGQGFYEQYF	TGCAGTGCTAGAGCGGGACAGGGTTTCTACGAGCAGTACTTC
-	TRBV2	TRBJ1-2	-	CASSEYPPGRYGYTF	TGTGCCAGCAGTGAATACCCGCCAGGGAGGTATGGCTACACCTTC
few	TRBV5-5	TRBJ2-1	-	CASSFRQTHEQFF	TGTGCCAGCAGCTTTCGACAGACTCATGAGCAGTTCTTC
few	TRBV28	TRBJ2-3	TRBD1	CASRFTGGDTQYF	TGTGCCAGCAGGTTCACAGGGGGTGATACGCAGTATTTT
few	TRBV27	TRBJ2-3	-	CASSFSAWDTQYF	TGTGCCAGCAGTTTTTCCGCCTGGGATACGCAGTATTTT
few	TRBV5-1	TRBJ1-6	-	CASSFVAFRSSYNSPLHF	TGCGCCAGCAGCTTTGTTGCCTTCCGGAGCTCCTATAATTCACCCCTCCACTTT
many	TRBV4-1	TRBJ2-1	-	CASSQDPPGIGPYNEQFF	TGCGCCAGCAGCCAAGATCCCCCCGGAATCGGCCCCTACAATGAGCAGTTCTTC
-	TRBV30	TRBJ2-7	-	CAWSVGTIGLEQYF	TGTGCCTGGAGTGTTGGGACAATCGGCCTTGAGCAGTACTTC
-	TRBV29-1	TRBJ2-5	-	CSVVGLGETQYF	TGCAGCGTTGTCGGCCTGGGGGAGACCCAGTACTTC
-	TRBV11-2	TRBJ2-7	TRBD2	CASSSSGGANEQYF	TGTGCCAGCAGCTCTAGCGGGGGGGCCAATGAGCAGTACTTC
-	TRBV5-1	TRBJ1-1	-	CASSLATSKGTEAFF	TGCGCCAGCAGCTTGGCGACATCGAAGGGGACTGAAGCTTTCTTT
many	TRBV13	TRBJ2-5	TRBD1	CASSLGGTAQETQYF	TGTGCCAGCAGCTTAGGCGGGACAGCACAAGAGACCCAGTACTTC
-	TRBV7-2	TRBJ2-5	TRBD2	CASSLAGASGTNEQYF	TGTGCCAGCAGCTTAGCTGGGGCTAGCGGGACCAATGAGCAGTACTTC
few	TRBV6-1	TRBJ1-6	TRBD1	CASSLRTGDSPLHF	TGTGCCAGCAGTCTACGGACAGGGGATTCACCCCTCCACTTT